A single sample gave rise to the 30 T cell receptor beta chains below, sequenced in a study of T cell changes during pregnancy in multiple sclerosis (dated by TCRdb to the late 2010s). Library preparation employed the immunoSEQ multiplex PCR assay. This immuneACCESS table, as held by TCRdb, lists in-frame sequences with V and J called but not all clones. Of the missing ones, under half trace to an unresolved V gene in checked studies; the others have no known cause. The sample includes approximately 79,000 clones, with 85% to 95% observed a single time. Together, the top ten hold around 0.22% of the sample. The sequenced sample was CD4+ T cells from peripheral blood mononuclear cells, obtained before pregnancy. The receptors stem from a female donor with multiple sclerosis, enrolled in a pregnancy study.

The chain's CDR3 is CASSTGATANTGELFF. Here the CDR3 DNA reads TGTGCCAGCAGTACTGGGGCCACCGCGAACACCGGGGAGCTGTTTTTT. J is TRBJ2-2 and V is TRBV28, with a tentative D call TRBD1 (5 bases). This CDR3 is built from 16 residues. V lost 5 bases and J lost 0, with 13 bases in between. Germline V gene data show CDR1 as MDHEN and CDR2 as SYDVKM.

This clone was recorded once. This rearrangement joins TRBV19 to TRBJ1-5; D might be TRBD1 (6 bases). Germline V CDR1 and CDR2: LNHDA, SQIVND (reference sequence). V lost 5 bases, J lost 1 base, and 12 bases lay in between. This CDR3 is built from 15 residues. In DNA, the CDR3 is TGTGCCAGTAGTTCACAGGGAAGGAGCAATCAGCCCCAGCATTTT. It codes for CASSSQGRSNQPQHF.

The genes are TRBV6-1 and TRBJ1-6; 7 bases fit TRBD1. CDR1 is MNHNS and CDR2 is SASEGT in the germline V gene. The CDR3 sequence is 15 residues long. The V and J ends lost 0 bases and 7 bases, in that order; junction bases with no gene match: 3. The CDR3 nucleotides are TGTGCCAGCAGTGAAGCGACAGGGTACAATTCACCCCTCCACTTT. Translated, it gives CASSEATGYNSPLHF.

V usage is TRBV11-2 and J usage is TRBJ1-1; 8 nucleotides agree with TRBD1. Unmatched junction bases numbered 5, after V lost 3 bases and J lost 5 bases. The CDR3 has 14 amino acids. Germline assignment: CDR1 SGHAT and CDR2 FQNNGV. CDR3 DNA: TGTGCCAGCAGCTTCCTACAGGGGGGAACTGAAGCTTTCTTT. It yields the protein CASSFLQGGTEAFF.

The genes are TRBV25-1 and TRBJ2-7; 14 bases map to TRBD2. This CDR3 region has 17 residues. Germline trimming cut 4 bases from V and 3 bases from J; bases unmatched to any gene: 8. Germline V lookup: CDR1 MGHDK, CDR2 SYGVNS. CDR3 region: CASSVTGTSGRYYEQYF. The CDR3 DNA reads as TGTGCCAGCAGTGTAACGGGGACTAGCGGGAGATACTACGAGCAGTACTTC.

The chain joins TRBV5-1 to TRBJ1-2; TRBD1 might be the D (5 bases). The CDR3 covers 15 residues. Germline V gene data show CDR1 as SGHRS and CDR2 as YFSETQ. The germline V and J ends were trimmed by 0 bases and 7 bases, with 16 bases remaining between them. CDR3 loop: CASSLDPGSASGYTF. The CDR3 nucleotides are TGCGCCAGCAGCTTGGATCCAGGGTCCGCTAGTGGCTACACCTTC.

J is TRBJ2-5 and V is TRBV19, with D possibly matching TRBD2 (6 bases). V lost 2 bases, J lost 4 bases, and 11 bases lay in between. Looked up from germline, CDR1 is LNHDA and CDR2 is SQIVND (reference sequence). The CDR3 contains 14 residues. The CDR3 nucleotides read TGTGCCAGTAGTATAACCGGGAGCGGAGAGACCCAGTACTTC. Encoded protein: CASSITGSGETQYF. Filled out from reference TRBV19 and TRBJ2-5, the complete variable domain reads DGGITQSPKYLFRKEGQNVTLSCEQNLNHDAMYWYRQDPGQGLRLIYYSQIVNDFQKGDIAEGYSVSREKKESFPLTVTSAQKNPTAFYLCASSITGSGETQYFGPGTRLLVL.

J is TRBJ1-2 and V is TRBV5-4; 7 nucleotides match TRBD1. Per germline, CDR1 SGHNT and CDR2 YYREEE (reference sequence). The CDR3 consists of 16 residues. V lost 0 bases, J lost 5 bases, and 10 bases stayed unmatched. DNA of the CDR3: TGTGCCAGCAGCTTGGTTGCACAGGGGAATAGGTATGGCTACACCTTC. Encoded protein: CASSLVAQGNRYGYTF. The whole variable domain, remainder taken from reference TRBV5-4 and TRBJ1-2, is ETGVTQSPTHLIKTRGQQVTLRCSSQSGHNTVSWYQQALGQGPQFIFQYYREEENGRGNFPPRFSGLQFPNYSSELNVNALELDDSALYLCASSLVAQGNRYGYTFGSGTRLTVV.

In this sample, this clone turned up once. The chain employs TRBV29-1 and TRBJ2-1; D possibly corresponds to TRBD1 (5 bases). Germline CDR1 SQVTM, CDR2 ANQGSEA. Trimming left V 7 bases short and J 2 bases short, with 15 bases between. The CDR3 runs 14 residues. CDR3 region: CSGGRGTAYNEQFF. The CDR3 bases are TGCAGCGGGGGAAGGGGTACGGCCTACAATGAGCAGTTCTTC.

The chain carries TRBV10-2 and TRBJ2-3; the D is unclear. The V end was cut by 6 bases, the J end by 3 bases, with 10 bases between. CDR1 and CDR2 from the germline V gene are WSHSY and SAAADI. The CDR3 has 13 residues. Here the CDR3 reads CASRLLKTDTQYF. The CDR3 region has the DNA TGCGCCAGCAGACTCCTCAAGACAGATACGCAGTATTTT.

The V and J genes are TRBV7-3 and TRBJ2-1, with 9 bases identical to TRBD2. This CDR3 has 15 residues. The trim removed 2 bases at V and 6 bases at J, leaving 5 bases unmatched. CDR1 SGHTA and CDR2 FQGTGA come from the germline V gene. CDR3 residues: CASSLWTSETNEQFF. CDR3 in DNA: TGTGCCAGCAGCTTATGGACTAGCGAGACCAATGAGCAGTTCTTC.

The chain uses TRBV6-5 and TRBJ2-1; the match to TRBD2 covers 12 bases. Trimming cost V 4 bases and J 9 bases; bases outside gene matches: 7. This CDR3 is 15 amino acids long. Germline lookup yields CDR1 MNHEY and CDR2 SVGAGI. The CDR3 spells CASSSASGGVREQFF. Written as DNA, the CDR3 is TGTGCCAGCAGTTCGGCTAGCGGGGGGGTTCGTGAGCAGTTCTTC.

This chain joins TRBV14 and TRBJ1-2, with TRBD1 identical over 9 bases. V lost 0 bases, J lost 8 bases, and 7 bases stayed unmatched. The length of the CDR3 is 15 residues. CDR1 and CDR2 (germline): SGHDN, FVKESK. The CDR3 is CASSQEQGASRGYTF. The CDR3 nucleotides read TGTGCCAGCAGCCAAGAACAGGGGGCGAGTAGGGGCTACACCTTC.

This clone was detected only a few times. The chain uses TRBV11-1 and TRBJ1-1; 7 bases fit TRBD1. Germline CDR1 is SGHAT and CDR2 is FQDESV (reference sequence). The J segment lost 2 bases and the V segment lost 5 bases, leaving 5 bases of the junction unmatched. The CDR3 contains 14 residues. CDR3 bases: TGTGCCAGCAGCAAGGGACAGAGAAACACTGAAGCTTTCTTT. This codes for CASSKGQRNTEAFF.

This clone was counted between two and nine times. In the same sample, other DNA sequences code for this CDR3. The chain joins TRBV5-6 to TRBJ1-1, with TRBD1 identical over 7 bases. With 0 bases clipped from V and 4 bases from J, the junction kept 3 bases outside the gene matches. Germline V gene data show CDR1 as SGHDT and CDR2 as YYEEEE. The CDR3 sequence is 14 residues long. In DNA form, the CDR3 reads TGTGCCAGCAGCTTGGGACAGGGTACCACTGAAGCTTTCTTT. Its protein product is CASSLGQGTTEAFF.

V and J are TRBV27 and TRBJ2-2, with TRBD1 matching 10 bases. The germline gives CDR1 MNHEY, CDR2 SMNVEV (reference sequence). V was pared by 4 bases and J by 5 bases, with 10 bases of the junction left unmatched. The CDR3 spans 17 residues. CDR3 DNA sequence: TGTGCCAGCAGTTCCCATTTTGGGACAGGGGATACCGGGGAGCTGTTTTTT. The encoded protein is CASSSHFGTGDTGELFF.

The gene calls are TRBV18 and TRBJ2-6, with D tentatively TRBD2 (6 bases). The CDR3 is made up of 15 amino acids. CDR1 is KGHSH, CDR2 LQKENI, per germline. The V end was cut by 8 bases, the J end by 2 bases, with 13 bases between. CDR3 residues: CASTDGGTGANVLTF. The CDR3 DNA is TGTGCCAGCACCGATGGGGGGACTGGGGCCAACGTCCTGACTTTC.

The chain uses TRBV28 and TRBJ1-2; the match to TRBD1 covers 7 bases. This CDR3 is 15 amino acids long. The V gene end was trimmed by 3 bases and the J gene end by 4 bases; junction bases not matched to a gene: 8. From germline, CDR1 is MDHEN and CDR2 SYDVKM. The CDR3 region has the DNA TGTGCCAGCAGTTTCACAGGGGACACGGGCTATGGCTACACCTTC. Translated, it gives CASSFTGDTGYGYTF.

The chain employs TRBV25-1 and TRBJ2-1, with TRBD2 identical over 9 bases. Germline CDR1 is MGHDK and CDR2 is SYGVNS. This CDR3 is 15 amino acids long. Losses at the gene ends were 3 bases for V and 9 bases for J; bases not matched to a gene: 9. The CDR3 spells CASSDGTSMLGEQFF. The CDR3 DNA sequence: TGTGCCAGCAGTGATGGGACTAGCATGTTAGGTGAGCAGTTCTTC.

This chain links TRBV6-1 with TRBJ1-1, with a possible D match to TRBD1 (6 bases). Trimming cost V 5 bases and J 5 bases, with 15 bases left between them. CDR3 length: 14 amino acids. The V gene's germline CDR1 is MNHNS and CDR2 SASEGT. Here the CDR3 reads CASSRDIQGTEAFF. The CDR3 DNA reads TGTGCCAGCAGTAGGGACATCCAGGGGACTGAAGCTTTCTTT.

This chain connects TRBV19 to TRBJ2-7; 10 bases fit TRBD2. The V gene's germline CDR1 is LNHDA and CDR2 SQIVND (reference sequence). Trimming cost V 1 base and J 3 bases; bases outside gene matches: 3. This CDR3 contains 15 residues. The CDR3 loop reads CASSIGLAGVYEQYF. The CDR3 bases are TGTGCCAGTAGTATAGGGCTAGCGGGAGTCTACGAGCAGTACTTC.

V and J are TRBV7-9 and TRBJ2-7, with TRBD1 matching over 7 bases. The junction had 9 bases not matched to a gene; V was cut back by 3 bases and J by 4 bases. The CDR3 totals 15 residues. CDR1 is SEHNR, CDR2 FQNEAQ, per germline (reference sequence). The DNA of the CDR3 is TGTGCCAGCAGCTTGATGGGCCAGGGGGAATACGAGCAGTACTTC. Translation gives CASSLMGQGEYEQYF.

The chain uses TRBV15 and TRBJ2-5; TRBD1 aligns across 8 bases. Germline V gene lookup returns CDR1 LNHNV and CDR2 YYDKDF (reference sequence). With V trimmed by 0 bases and J by 5 bases, 2 bases remained unmatched. The CDR3 is made up of 14 amino acids. CDR3 in amino acids: CATSRDRTGETQYF. CDR3 nucleotide sequence: TGTGCCACCAGCAGAGACCGGACAGGGGAGACCCAGTACTTC.

The chain recombines TRBV13 with TRBJ2-1; 7 bases align to TRBD2. The germline V gene encodes CDR1 PRHDT and CDR2 FYEKMQ (reference sequence). There are 15 residues in the CDR3. The junction had 6 bases not matched to a gene; V was cut back by 3 bases and J by 4 bases. In nucleotides, the CDR3 is TGTGCCAGCAGCTTCCTAGCGGCCTCTTACAATGAGCAGTTCTTC. Protein product: CASSFLAASYNEQFF. The whole variable domain, remainder taken from reference TRBV13 and TRBJ2-1, is AAGVIQSPRHLIKEKRETATLKCYPIPRHDTVYWYQQGPGQDPQFLISFYEKMQSDKGSIPDRFSAQQFSDYHSELNMSSLELGDSALYFCASSFLAASYNEQFFGPGTRLTVL.

This chain connects TRBV14 to TRBJ1-2, with 9 positions matching TRBD1. The V segment lost 0 bases and the J segment 7 bases; nucleotides outside the gene matches: 9. This CDR3 is 16 amino acids long. Germline V lookup: CDR1 SGHDN, CDR2 FVKESK. DNA for the CDR3: TGTGCCAGCAGCCAAGATAGAACAGGGGGCATGAGTGGCTACACCTTC. Protein sequence: CASSQDRTGGMSGYTF.

This sequence joins TRBV27 and TRBJ2-6; D is unresolved. The CDR3 covers 15 residues. The V end was cut by 6 bases, the J end by 0 bases, with 9 bases between. Per the germline V gene, CDR1 is MNHEY and CDR2 is SMNVEV (reference sequence). The CDR3 DNA is TGTGCCAGCAGCCCCTCCTTCTCTGGGGCCAACGTCCTGACTTTC. Translating it yields CASSPSFSGANVLTF. The full variable domain, rest sourced from reference TRBV27 and TRBJ2-6, is EAQVTQNPRYLITVTGKKLTVTCSQNMNHEYMSWYRQDPGLGLRQIYYSMNVEVTDKGDVPEGYKVSRKEKRNFPLILESPSPNQTSLYFCASSPSFSGANVLTFGAGSRLTVL.

This sequence joins TRBV5-4 and TRBJ2-2, with D unclear. Germline CDR1 is SGHNT and CDR2 is YYREEE (reference sequence). V dropped 4 bases and J dropped 4 bases, with 5 bases sitting between them. There are 12 residues in the CDR3. CDR3: CASSNTTGELFF. CDR3 DNA: TGTGCCAGCAGCAACACCACCGGGGAGCTGTTTTTT.

The V gene is TRBV9, the J gene TRBJ2-7; 10 positions agree with TRBD2. Germline lookup yields CDR1 SGDLS and CDR2 YYNGEE. The trim removed 2 bases at V and 4 bases at J, leaving 3 bases unmatched. There are 14 residues in the CDR3. The DNA for the CDR3 is TGTGCCAGCAGCGTGGGACTAGCGTGGTACGAGCAGTACTTC. Amino acids: CASSVGLAWYEQYF. Full variable domain (remainder filled in from reference TRBV9 and TRBJ2-7): DSGVTQTPKHLITATGQRVTLRCSPRSGDLSVYWYQQSLDQGLQFLIQYYNGEERAKGNILERFSAQQFPDLHSELNLSSLELGDSALYFCASSVGLAWYEQYFGPGTRLTVT.

The chain recombines TRBV25-1 with TRBJ2-7; 9 positions match TRBD1. V lost 2 bases and J lost 3; bases outside the gene matches: 5. The CDR3 is 15 amino acids. CDR1 MGHDK and CDR2 SYGVNS come from the germline V gene. The CDR3 reads CASSETGGAGYEQYF. The CDR3 region has the DNA TGTGCCAGCAGTGAAACAGGGGGCGCCGGCTACGAGCAGTACTTC.

The gene calls are TRBV19 and TRBJ1-4; 10 nucleotides line up with TRBD1. Germline-derived CDR1 and CDR2 are LNHDA and SQIVND (reference sequence). This CDR3 spans 15 amino acids. The V gene end was trimmed by 2 bases and the J gene end by 8 bases; junction bases not matched to a gene: 5. The CDR3 is CASSIIGTGVEKLFF. DNA for the CDR3: TGTGCCAGTAGTATAATCGGGACAGGGGTAGAAAAACTGTTTTTT. Variable domain in full (rest from reference TRBV19 and TRBJ1-4): DGGITQSPKYLFRKEGQNVTLSCEQNLNHDAMYWYRQDPGQGLRLIYYSQIVNDFQKGDIAEGYSVSREKKESFPLTVTSAQKNPTAFYLCASSIIGTGVEKLFFGSGTQLSVL.